A single sample gave rise to the 16 T cell receptor beta chains below, sequenced in a study of blood T cells in healthy people across ages. Next came a second PCR, run for roughly 6 to 11 cycles, which used a sample-barcoded 5' primer along with a J-beta primer mix. TCRdb re-analysed the 5' RACE reads in MiXCR, keeping a single row per CDR3 protein. Of about 1.4 million distinct CDR3 sequences listed, 59% are singletons. Sequenced material: blood. All receptors derive from a man younger than 30 in good health.

The V and J genes are TRBV20-1 and TRBJ2-5, with D perhaps given as TRBD1 or TRBD2 (6 bases each). The CDR3 totals 12 residues. Trimming took off 5 bases at V and 4 bases at J, with 11 bases between the two ends. Germline V lookup: CDR1 DFQATT, CDR2 SNEGSKA (reference sequence). In DNA form, the CDR3 reads TGCAGTGCTCGGCCGGGGGCAGAGACCCAGTACTTC. This gives the protein CSARPGAETQYF.

The DNA of the CDR3 is TGTGCCAGCAGTTTAGTGGGACAGGTCAACACCGGGGAGCTGTTTTTT. As protein: CASSLVGQVNTGELFF. This chain joins TRBV28 and TRBJ2-2; the match to TRBD1 covers 8 bases. This CDR3 comprises 16 residues. Germline V gene lookup returns CDR1 MDHEN and CDR2 SYDVKM. V trimming: 2 bases; J trimming: 2 bases; junction bases outside the gene matches: 4.

This clonotype was observed a single time. The V and J genes are TRBV11-2 and TRBJ2-3; D is unresolved. The ends were cut back, 6 bases at V and 4 bases at J, with 17 bases in the middle. Germline CDR1 is SGHAT and CDR2 is FQNNGV. The CDR3 has 15 amino acids. CDR3 DNA sequence: TGTGCCAGCAGACGGGCAGATTTAAGCTCAGATACGCAGTATTTT. Protein sequence: CASRRADLSSDTQYF.

This clonotype has only a few counts. The gene calls are TRBV6-6 and TRBJ1-1; D might be TRBD1 (5 bases). V lost 4 bases and J lost 8, with 11 bases in between. The CDR3 is 12 amino acids. The V gene's germline CDR1 is MNHNY and CDR2 SVGAGI (reference sequence). The CDR3 region is CASSSGGGEAFF. CDR3 in DNA: TGTGCCAGCAGTTCTGGGGGAGGGGAAGCTTTCTTT.

V usage is TRBV11-2 and J usage is TRBJ2-1; TRBD2 matches 7 bases. Germline V CDR1 and CDR2: SGHAT, FQNNGV. CDR3 length equals 16 residues. V lost 5 bases to trimming and J lost 0 bases; unmatched junction nucleotides: 7. DNA for the CDR3: TGTGCCAGCAGCCCCTTGGGCGGGAGCTCCTACAATGAGCAGTTCTTC. It is translated as CASSPLGGSSYNEQFF. Looking up the rest from reference TRBV11-2 and TRBJ2-1 gives the full variable domain: EAGVAQSPRYKIIEKRQSVAFWCNPISGHATLYWYQQILGQGPKLLIQFQNNGVVDDSQLPKDRFSAERLKGVDSTLKIQPAKLEDSAVYLCASSPLGGSSYNEQFFGPGTRLTVL.

V gene TRBV10-3 combines with J gene TRBJ2-5; D remains ambiguous. Germline CDR1 reads ENHRY; CDR2 reads SYGVKD. V gave up 2 bases and J gave up 2 bases, with 9 bases separating them. This CDR3 contains 14 residues. The CDR3 DNA reads TGTGCCATCAGTGAGGCAAACCTACAAGAGACCCAGTACTTC. Residues: CAISEANLQETQYF.

As regards this clonotype: Its ends do not fully match the called genes, so a read error is possible. V is TRBV6-1 and J is TRBJ2-4; 7 bases align to TRBD2. The germline CDR1 and CDR2 sequences are MNHNS and SASEGT. The CDR3 extends over 14 amino acids. The CDR3 DNA reads TGTGCCAGCAGTCAAGCGGGAATCTCGGTAGAGCAGTACTTC. This codes for CASSQAGISVEQYF.

The chain links TRBV27 to TRBJ1-6; 7 positions agree with TRBD1. J lost 9 bases, V lost 7 bases, and 15 bases had no gene match. This CDR3 region has 16 residues. CDR1 MNHEY and CDR2 SMNVEV come from the germline V gene (reference sequence). CDR3 nucleotides: TGTGCCAGCACTACGCTGGTTAGGGGGCGGACTTCACCCCTCCACTTT. Its protein product is CASTTLVRGRTSPLHF.

V gene TRBV14 combines with J gene TRBJ2-5; no clear D gene. Trimming cost V 0 bases and J 2 bases, with 10 bases left between them. The CDR3 consists of 15 residues. Looked up from germline, CDR1 is SGHDN and CDR2 is FVKESK. The CDR3 bases are TGTGCCAGCAGCCAAGAGCCCGGTATTCAAGAGACCCAGTACTTC. Amino acid sequence: CASSQEPGIQETQYF.

The V and J genes are TRBV4-1 and TRBJ2-1; D is possibly TRBD1 (5 bases). The germline gives CDR1 MGHRA, CDR2 YSYEKL. CDR3 length equals 15 residues. Between the trimmed V and J ends, which lost 1 base and 2 bases, there was a span of 9 bases. For the CDR3, the DNA is TGCGCCAGCAGCCAAGGGGGCGTCACCTACAATGAGCAGTTCTTC. Amino acids: CASSQGGVTYNEQFF.

This clonotype came up a few times. The chain has TRBV27 and TRBJ2-1; TRBD2 aligns across 7 bases. Germline V gene lookup returns CDR1 MNHEY and CDR2 SMNVEV (reference sequence). The CDR3 length is 14 residues. V lost 2 bases, J lost 7 bases, and 5 bases stayed unmatched. Written as DNA, the CDR3 is TGTGCCAGCAGTTTAGCGCGGGGGAATAATGAGCAGTTCTTC. Its translation is CASSLARGNNEQFF.

This clonotype was seen only a few times. This chain joins TRBV20-1 and TRBJ2-7, with D tentatively TRBD2 (5 bases). CDR1 is DFQATT and CDR2 is SNEGSKA in the germline V gene (reference sequence). The CDR3 is 13 residues long. Trimming cost V 6 bases and J 0 bases, with 12 bases left between them. The CDR3 here is CSARRRSSYEQYF. The CDR3 DNA sequence: TGCAGTGCGCGTAGGAGGAGCTCCTACGAGCAGTACTTC.

V usage is TRBV6-5 and J usage is TRBJ2-7, with D unresolved. Germline V lookup: CDR1 MNHEY, CDR2 SVGAGI. There are 13 residues in the CDR3. V lost 2 bases to trimming and J lost 7 bases, with 12 bases between them. The CDR3 loop reads CASSYGSKREQYF. In nucleotides, the CDR3 is TGTGCCAGCAGTTACGGATCGAAGCGAGAGCAGTACTTC.

J is TRBJ1-2 and V is TRBV30; no clear D gene. Trimming cost V 0 bases and J 4 bases, with 9 bases left between them. CDR3 size: 13 residues. The germline V gene has CDR1 GTSNPN and CDR2 SVGIG (reference sequence). The CDR3 here is CAWSVGRSYGYTF. In DNA form, the CDR3 reads TGTGCCTGGAGTGTAGGACGATCCTATGGCTACACCTTC.

V is TRBV11-2 and J is TRBJ2-4; D possibly corresponds to TRBD1 (6 bases). Judging by the DNA end, TRBJ2-7 fits better; the J call may be wrong. CDR1 is SGHAT and CDR2 is FQNNGV in the germline V gene. This CDR3 spans 14 amino acids. CDR3 amino acids: CASSTGPIPYEQYF. The CDR3 DNA follows: TGTGCCAGCAGCACAGGGCCAATCCCCTACGAGCAGTACTTC.

This clonotype occurred once. The J gene is TRBJ2-4, the V gene TRBV4-1; 7 bases are a match to TRBD1. The trim removed 2 bases at V and 6 bases at J, leaving 4 bases unmatched. This CDR3 has 14 amino acids. Germline V CDR1 and CDR2: MGHRA, YSYEKL. The CDR3 nucleotides read TGCGCCAGCAGCCAACCGGGACAGAGAAACATTCAGTACTTC. The encoded protein is CASSQPGQRNIQYF.